The rows below give T cell receptor beta chains drawn from one sample of a study of blood T cell repertoires in COVID-19. Data came from immunoSEQ multiplex PCR; TCRdb stores just in-frame clones and leaves some out. In the table there are about 63,000 clones, approximately 88% of which are singletons. The sequencing sample was made of peripheral blood. The origin of the receptors is a human donor in a cohort sampled during active COVID-19. CDR3s include the opening cysteine and the closing phenylalanine or tryptophan. D genes are given only for firm matches.

J gene,V gene,D gene,CDR3 length,CDR3 protein
TRBJ2-1,TRBV27,TRBD2,15,CASRGLAGVYNEQFF
TRBJ2-1,TRBV11-3,TRBD1,15,CASSPRQGSYNEQFF
TRBJ2-3,TRBV12-3/TRBV12-4,NA,12,CASSLLEDTQYF
TRBJ2-7,TRBV11-2,TRBD1,17,CASSSAGSGQGAGEQYF
TRBJ2-1,TRBV6-1,TRBD1,15,CASSEDRATYNEQFF
TRBJ2-5,TRBV6-5,NA,12,CASSPRRETQYF
TRBJ1-1,TRBV7-2,TRBD1,13,CASSSQGGPEAFF
TRBJ2-1,TRBV19,NA,16,CASSPRGAGTNNEQFF
TRBJ1-5,TRBV19,NA,15,CASSIRQNYNQPQHF
TRBJ2-3,TRBV27,TRBD2,17,CASSLSLTSVGTDTQYF
TRBJ2-2,TRBV23-1,NA,19,CASSPPTHPKSSNTGELFF
TRBJ1-3,TRBV6-6,NA,14,CASSYLGPGNTIYF
TRBJ1-4,TRBV2,NA,15,CASSESGLANEKLFF
TRBJ2-6,TRBV15,NA,13,CATARSGANVLTF
TRBJ2-3,TRBV4-3,NA,16,CASSQDSGASTDTQYF
TRBJ1-1,TRBV11-2,TRBD1,16,CASSPRQGGVNTEAFF
TRBJ2-5,TRBV3-1/TRBV3-2,TRBD2,16,CASSQRTSGSWETQYF
TRBJ2-2,TRBV5-8,NA,14,CASSLGRASGELFF
TRBJ2-3,TRBV5-1,NA,14,CASSLVVSSDTQYF
TRBJ2-3,TRBV7-9,TRBD2,16,CASSRDGGGAGDTQYF
TRBJ1-2,TRBV4-1,TRBD1,18,CASSLGTGTGVLVDGYTF
TRBJ2-7,TRBV19,TRBD2,15,CASRETGRAPYEQYF